This is a list of T cell receptor beta chains from one sample in a study of T cells in Graves' hyperthyroidism and ophthalmopathy. TCRdb recomputed calls from the multiplex PCR reads with MiXCR, one row per CDR3 protein. The sample includes around 440,000 distinct CDR3 sequences, 15% to 17% of them seen just once. The sample taken for sequencing was blood. The receptors were gathered from a woman younger than 35 with Graves' hyperthyroidism. Each CDR3 is given with its conserved first and last residue. The D gene is left open where the match is weak. Where a row states a size, it is once, few, many or the class of an expanded clone; other rows omit it.

d_call j_call clone_size cdr3_length v_call cdr3_aa cdr3_nt
- TRBJ2-2 few 11 TRBV20-1 CSARSPGELFF TGCAGTGCTAGAAGCCCCGGGGAGCTGTTTTTT
- TRBJ2-5 few 15 TRBV24-1 CATSDSGTAQETQYF TGTGCCACCAGTGACTCCGGGACGGCTCAAGAGACCCAGTACTTC
- TRBJ1-1 many 15 TRBV11-2 CASRSRGLTNTEAFF TGTGCCAGCAGGAGCAGGGGCCTTACGAACACTGAAGCTTTCTTT
- TRBJ2-7 many 11 TRBV11-2 CASSWDNEQYF TGTGCCAGCAGCTGGGACAACGAGCAGTACTTC
- TRBJ1-3 few 15 TRBV19 CASSPRTASGNTIYF TGTGCCAGTAGTCCCCGGACAGCCTCTGGAAACACCATATATTTT
TRBD1 TRBJ2-3 - 16 TRBV18 CASSPSGQGGSDTQYF TGTGCCAGCTCACCCTCGGGACAGGGAGGATCAGATACGCAGTATTTT
- TRBJ1-5 many 16 TRBV7-8 CASSLGRGASNQPQHF TGTGCCAGCAGCTTGGGGCGAGGGGCTAGCAATCAGCCCCAGCATTTT
- TRBJ2-7 many 14 TRBV5-1 CASSFDWGSYEQYF TGCGCCAGCAGCTTCGACTGGGGGTCCTACGAGCAGTACTTC
TRBD1 TRBJ2-3 many 19 TRBV5-1 CASSGSGQAKMDLTNTQYF TGCGCCAGCAGCGGATCGGGACAGGCGAAAATGGACCTCACGAATACGCAGTATTTT
- TRBJ1-3 few 15 TRBV10-3 CATAPQGKEGNTIYF TGTGCCACCGCCCCCCAGGGAAAGGAGGGAAACACCATATATTTT
- TRBJ1-2 many 14 TRBV18 CASSPDRFNYGYTF TGTGCCAGCTCACCAGACAGGTTCAACTATGGCTACACCTTC
- TRBJ2-7 - 17 TRBV10-3 CARRDIPHGELTYEQYF TGTGCCCGGAGAGACATACCACACGGGGAACTAACCTACGAGCAGTACTTC
- TRBJ2-1 - 14 TRBV19 CASSIRDYYNEQFF TGTGCCAGTAGTATCAGAGACTACTACAATGAGCAGTTCTTC
- TRBJ1-2 many 15 TRBV5-1 CASSLSGDPIYGYTF TGCGCCAGCAGCCTCTCAGGGGACCCCATCTATGGCTACACCTTC
TRBD2 TRBJ2-3 many 17 TRBV5-1 CASSLAGLAGAEDTQYF TGCGCCAGCAGCTTGGCGGGACTAGCGGGAGCGGAAGATACGCAGTATTTT
TRBD1 TRBJ2-1 - 16 TRBV6-2/TRBV6-3 CASSYQNRGLRNEQFF TGTGCCAGCAGTTACCAGAACAGGGGGCTCAGGAATGAGCAGTTCTTC
- TRBJ1-6 few 12 TRBV20-1 CSARGPNSPLHF TGCAGTGCTAGAGGTCCTAATTCACCCCTCCACTTT
- TRBJ2-1 - 13 TRBV7-6 CASSQPTLNEQFF TGTGCCAGCAGCCAACCCACCCTCAATGAGCAGTTCTTC
- TRBJ2-5 - 16 TRBV6-9 CASSYPISGGGETQYF TGTGCCAGCAGTTACCCCATCAGTGGAGGGGGCGAGACCCAGTACTTC
- TRBJ1-5 - 18 TRBV10-1 CASSESWLISWGNQPQHF TGCGCCAGCAGTGAGTCTTGGTTGATCAGTTGGGGCAATCAGCCCCAGCATTTT
- TRBJ2-3 many 16 TRBV6-2/TRBV6-3 CASSYSKGQRTDTQYF TGTGCCAGCAGTTACTCGAAAGGACAGCGCACAGATACGCAGTATTTT
- TRBJ2-3 many 16 TRBV12-3/TRBV12-4 CASSFYPAGLTDTQYF TGTGCCAGCAGTTTCTACCCCGCGGGGTTGACAGATACGCAGTATTTT
TRBD2 TRBJ2-1 few 16 TRBV24-1 CATSAVAGGPGDEQFF TGTGCCACCAGTGCGGTAGCGGGGGGGCCTGGGGATGAGCAGTTCTTC
- TRBJ2-6 - 17 TRBV7-3 CASSPGPGVTGANVLTF TGTGCCAGCAGCCCGGGCCCAGGGGTGACTGGGGCCAACGTCCTGACTTTC
TRBD2 TRBJ2-2 few 16 TRBV27 CASSSLPGLAPGELFF TGTGCCAGCAGTTCACTGCCGGGACTAGCGCCCGGGGAGCTGTTTTTT
- TRBJ2-3 many 14 TRBV11-3 CASSHRVAPDTQYF TGTGCCAGCAGCCACAGGGTAGCCCCAGATACGCAGTATTTT
- TRBJ1-2 many 12 TRBV6-1 CASTPGDYGYTF TGTGCCAGCACTCCTGGGGACTATGGCTACACCTTC
TRBD1 TRBJ2-1 many 17 TRBV6-1 CASSEGRGLTSYNEQFF TGTGCCAGCAGTGAGGGTAGGGGGCTGACCTCCTACAATGAGCAGTTCTTC
- TRBJ2-1 many 11 TRBV3-1 CASSHLNEQFF TGTGCCAGCAGCCACCTCAATGAGCAGTTCTTC
- TRBJ2-1 few 15 TRBV6-2/TRBV6-3 CASRALAWTYNEQFF TGTGCCAGCAGAGCCTTAGCGTGGACCTACAATGAGCAGTTCTTC
TRBD1 TRBJ1-1 - 18 TRBV6-2/TRBV6-3 CASSYLLGQGASYTEAFF TGTGCCAGCAGTTACCTGTTGGGACAGGGGGCTTCGTACACTGAAGCTTTCTTT
TRBD1 TRBJ1-2 - 14 TRBV29-1 CSVRRTGEIYGYTF TGCAGCGTGCGACGGACAGGGGAGATCTATGGCTACACCTTC
TRBD1 TRBJ1-2 few 14 TRBV15 CATRRQGASGGYTF TGTGCCACCAGGAGACAGGGGGCGTCAGGTGGCTACACCTTC
- TRBJ2-1 many 16 TRBV14 CASSQLGPSSYNEQFF TGTGCCAGCAGCCAACTCGGGCCTTCCTCCTACAATGAGCAGTTCTTC
- TRBJ2-4 few 12 TRBV7-2 CASSLDWSPQYF TGTGCCAGCAGCTTAGATTGGTCCCCTCAGTACTTC
TRBD2 TRBJ2-3 many 17 TRBV3-1 CASSQEASGGAEDTQYF TGTGCCAGCAGCCAAGAAGCTAGCGGGGGGGCGGAAGATACGCAGTATTTT
- TRBJ2-5 many 14 TRBV7-2 CASSLGDPQETQYF TGTGCCAGCAGCTTAGGGGATCCCCAAGAGACCCAGTACTTC
TRBD2 TRBJ2-5 many 15 TRBV11-2 CATMDGTSGQETQYF TGTGCCACGATGGACGGGACTAGCGGCCAAGAGACCCAGTACTTC
- TRBJ1-2 few 12 TRBV29-1 CSVPRGANGYTF TGCAGCGTACCTCGGGGGGCGAACGGCTACACCTTC
- TRBJ2-2 few 14 TRBV7-7 CASSSSRNTGELFF TGTGCTAGCAGCTCTAGCAGAAACACCGGGGAGCTGTTTTTT
TRBD2 TRBJ2-1 - 15 TRBV20-1 CSARAGLALYNEQFF TGCAGTGCTAGAGCAGGACTAGCCCTCTACAATGAGCAGTTCTTC
TRBD2 TRBJ2-2 - 15 TRBV12-3/TRBV12-4 CASTISGDSTGELFF TGTGCCAGCACGATTAGCGGGGACTCCACCGGGGAGCTGTTTTTT
- TRBJ1-2 - 13 TRBV11-2 CASSLVGSAGYTF TGTGCCAGCAGCTTAGTCGGCTCAGCGGGCTACACCTTC
TRBD1 TRBJ1-4 few 13 TRBV6-1 CASRMTGEEKLFF TGTGCCAGCAGGATGACAGGGGAAGAAAAACTGTTTTTT